The 32 T cell receptor beta chains below were found in one sample sequenced in a study of blood T cell repertoires in COVID-19. Clones were read by immunoSEQ multiplex PCR, and TCRdb kept only the in-frame ones, dropping some. The table lists fewer than 300,000 clones, approximately 90% of them singletons. Sequencing used peripheral blood. These TCRs come from a woman in her 30s with COVID-19, enrolled during active disease.

J is TRBJ1-1 and V is TRBV11-2; no reliable D call. This CDR3 contains 14 residues. Germline V gives CDR1 SGHAT, CDR2 FQNNGV. V was clipped by 1 base and J by 5 bases, with 11 bases between them. CDR3 in amino acids: CASSLGRGRTEAFF. The CDR3 bases are TGTGCCAGCAGCTTAGGTCGGGGTAGGACTGAAGCTTTCTTT.

The chain joins TRBV7-2 to TRBJ1-2; the D gene is possibly TRBD1 (6 bases). V lost 5 bases and J 4 bases, leaving 14 bases between the germline ends. This CDR3 region has 14 residues. Germline CDR1 SGHTA, CDR2 FQGNSA. The CDR3 protein is CASSPQQTGYGYTF. The CDR3 nucleotides read TGTGCCAGCAGCCCCCAACAGACAGGCTATGGCTACACCTTC. Drawing the rest from reference TRBV7-2 and TRBJ1-2, the complete variable domain is GAGVSQSPSNKVTEKGKDVELRCDPISGHTALYWYRQSLGQGLEFLIYFQGNSAPDKSGLPSDRFSAERTGGSVSTLTIQRTQQEDSAVYLCASSPQQTGYGYTFGSGTRLTVV.

The chain recombines TRBV6-6 with TRBJ1-5, with 7 bases that match TRBD1. This CDR3 spans 12 amino acids. Per the germline V gene, CDR1 is MNHNY and CDR2 is SVGAGI (reference sequence). The trim removed 5 bases at V and 6 bases at J, leaving 1 base unmatched. The CDR3 here is CASSAGGQPQHF. The CDR3 DNA follows: TGTGCCAGCAGTGCAGGGGGTCAGCCCCAGCATTTT.

The chain links TRBV7-9 to TRBJ2-4; TRBD1 aligns across 8 bases. The germline V gene has CDR1 SEHNR and CDR2 FQNEAQ (reference sequence). CDR3 length: 16 residues. Trimming removed 4 bases from V and 9 bases from J; junction bases left unmatched: 14. CDR3 loop: CASSSTLDRVWAIQYF. DNA of the CDR3: TGTGCCAGCAGCTCGACTCTGGACAGGGTGTGGGCCATTCAGTACTTC. Full variable domain (outside the CDR3, taken from reference TRBV7-9 and TRBJ2-4): DTGVSQNPRHKITKRGQNVTFRCDPISEHNRLYWYRQTLGQGPEFLTYFQNEAQLEKSRLLSDRFSAERPKGSFSTLEIQRTEQGDSAMYLCASSSTLDRVWAIQYFGAGTRLSVL.

The chain carries TRBV9 and TRBJ1-2; D gene ambiguous. CDR3 length: 14 amino acids. CDR1 and CDR2 (germline): SGDLS, YYNGEE. The germline V and J ends were trimmed by 0 bases and 5 bases, with 11 bases remaining between them. CDR3 coding DNA: TGTGCCAGCAGCGTAGGTGGAGGTAGTTATGGCTACACCTTC. Translated, it gives CASSVGGGSYGYTF.

This clone was seen just once. In nucleotides, the CDR3 is TGTGCCAGCAGCCTTCAAAGAGAGGGGGGGGACACTGAAGCTTTCTTT. It codes for CASSLQREGGDTEAFF. V is TRBV2 and J is TRBJ1-1, with D tentatively TRBD1 (6 bases). Germline V gene sequence: CDR1 SNHLY, CDR2 FYNNEI. V dropped 6 bases and J dropped 3 bases, with 20 bases sitting between them. The CDR3 consists of 16 residues.

This clone was recorded once. This chain uses TRBV30 with TRBJ1-5; D is perhaps TRBD1 (6 bases). V was clipped by 3 bases and J by 5 bases, with 17 bases between them. The V gene's germline CDR1 is GTSNPN and CDR2 SVGIG (reference sequence). This CDR3 is 15 amino acids long. The CDR3 spells CAWSATGTSYQPQHF. The CDR3 DNA is TGTGCCTGGAGCGCTACCGGGACAAGTTATCAGCCCCAGCATTTT.

This sequence joins TRBV6-5 and TRBJ2-2, with 9 bases aligning to TRBD1. The CDR3 runs to 14 residues. The trim removed 6 bases at V and 5 bases at J, leaving 4 bases unmatched. CDR1 and CDR2 from the germline V gene are MNHEY and SVGAGI. The CDR3 reads CASRDRGSTGELFF. CDR3 sequence (DNA): TGTGCCAGCAGGGACAGGGGAAGTACCGGGGAGCTGTTTTTT.

The chain is built from TRBV19 and TRBJ2-2, with a weak D call TRBD2 (5 bases). CDR3 size: 14 residues. Looked up from germline, CDR1 is LNHDA and CDR2 is SQIVND (reference sequence). Between the trimmed V and J ends, which lost 6 bases and 1 base, there was a span of 9 bases. The CDR3 here is CASSGNQNTGELFF. In DNA, the CDR3 is TGTGCCAGTAGCGGGAATCAGAACACCGGGGAGCTGTTTTTT.

V usage is TRBV23-1 and J usage is TRBJ1-5, with D tentatively TRBD1 (5 bases). TRBV23-1 belongs to the ORF category, with a function that is uncertain. The CDR3 contains 16 residues. V dropped 3 bases and J dropped 5 bases, with 17 bases sitting between them. This CDR3 is CASSQRKTATYQPQHF. The CDR3 DNA follows: TGCGCCAGCAGTCAGAGAAAGACAGCAACTTATCAGCCCCAGCATTTT.

The rearrangement uses TRBV20-1 and TRBJ2-1, with TRBD2 as a possible D gene (6 bases). CDR1 is DFQATT and CDR2 is SNEGSKA in the germline V gene (reference sequence). This CDR3 is built from 10 residues. Trimming pared 3 bases from V and 10 bases from J, leaving 7 bases between. CDR3 nucleotide sequence: TGCAGTGCTAGTAGCGGCGAGCAGTTCTTC. Its translation: CSASSGEQFF.

The V call is TRBV29-1, the J call TRBJ2-5; D might be TRBD2 (6 bases). The V gene's germline CDR1 is SQVTM and CDR2 ANQGSEA. The CDR3 spans 13 residues. CDR3 protein: CSANGEAGETQYF. The CDR3 DNA reads TGCAGTGCAAACGGGGAGGCAGGAGAGACCCAGTACTTC.

The chain couples TRBV5-6 to TRBJ2-5, with 8 bases that match TRBD2. Germline CDR1 and CDR2: SGHDT and YYEEEE. V lost 4 bases and J lost 5; bases outside the gene matches: 7. The CDR3 contains 14 residues. The CDR3 region is CASSLVGTRETQYF. The CDR3, as DNA: TGTGCCAGCAGCCTAGTGGGGACTAGGGAGACCCAGTACTTC. Combining the CDR3 with reference TRBV5-6 and TRBJ2-5 gives the whole variable domain DAGVTQSPTHLIKTRGQQVTLRCSPKSGHDTVSWYQQALGQGPQFIFQYYEEEERQRGNFPDRFSGHQFPNYSSELNVNALLLGDSALYLCASSLVGTRETQYFGPGTRLLVL.

The chain couples TRBV21-1 to TRBJ2-3; the table's D call, TRBD2, has no DNA check behind it. TRBV21-1 is termed a pseudogene. The CDR3 has 17 residues. The CDR3, as DNA: TGTGCCAGCAGCAAAGGAATGAGCGGGAGGGTCCCAGATACGCAGTATTTT. Residues: CASSKGMSGRVPDTQYF.

V gene TRBV2 combines with J gene TRBJ2-1; 9 bases fit TRBD2. The germline V gene encodes CDR1 SNHLY and CDR2 FYNNEI. V was pared by 6 bases and J by 8 bases, with 11 bases of the junction left unmatched. The CDR3 runs to 15 residues. CDR3: CASRFLAGPLDEQFF. DNA of the CDR3: TGTGCCAGCAGGTTTCTAGCGGGGCCTTTGGATGAGCAGTTCTTC.

V usage is TRBV5-1 and J usage is TRBJ1-2; D gene unclear. From germline, CDR1 is SGHRS and CDR2 YFSETQ. This CDR3 has 12 amino acids. Trimming removed 4 bases at V and 0 bases at J, with 4 bases between. The CDR3 DNA reads TGCGCCAGCAGCCTCGCTAACTATGGCTACACCTTC. Translated, it gives CASSLANYGYTF.

V is TRBV7-9 and J is TRBJ2-1; TRBD1 matches at 8 bases. Germline assignment: CDR1 SEHNR and CDR2 FQNEAQ (reference sequence). V lost 2 bases, J lost 9 bases, and 6 bases stayed unmatched. The CDR3 has 14 amino acids. The CDR3 is CASSLRQGYIEQFF. The CDR3 DNA is TGTGCCAGCAGCTTACGACAGGGGTATATTGAGCAGTTCTTC.

This chain uses TRBV4-1 with TRBJ2-1, with 10 bases matching TRBD2. Germline V gene data show CDR1 as MGHRA and CDR2 as YSYEKL. This CDR3 spans 18 amino acids. The V segment lost 4 bases and the J segment 6 bases; nucleotides outside the gene matches: 15. DNA for the CDR3: TGCGCCAGCAGCCCATCCCACCTACTAGCGGGACCTTCCAATGAGCAGTTCTTC. Amino acid sequence: CASSPSHLLAGPSNEQFF.

This clone appeared a single time. The chain uses TRBV6-4 and TRBJ2-7; 9 bases map to TRBD1. Losses at the gene ends were 7 bases for V and 2 bases for J; bases not matched to a gene: 12. The CDR3 loop spans 16 amino acids. Germline CDR1 and CDR2: MRHNA and SNTAGT. CDR3 coding DNA: TGTGCCAGCACCCTTGGTCGGGGACAGGGACCCTACGAGCAGTACTTC. It codes for CASTLGRGQGPYEQYF.

The rearrangement uses TRBV6-5 and TRBJ1-1; D perhaps matches TRBD1 (6 bases). Trimming stripped 2 bases from V and 7 bases from J, with 14 bases between. The length of the CDR3 is 14 residues. Germline-derived CDR1 and CDR2 are MNHEY and SVGAGI. In DNA, the CDR3 is TGTGCCAGCAGTTACGGTTTAGGGGACAATGAAGCTTTCTTT. Translating gives CASSYGLGDNEAFF.

The chain uses TRBV7-3 and TRBJ1-1; no firm D call. V was shortened by 1 base and J by 4 bases, with 7 bases between the two germline ends. The CDR3 runs 13 residues. Germline values: CDR1 SGHTA, CDR2 FQGTGA. CDR3 DNA sequence: TGTGCCAGCAGCTTAAACCTCGGCACTGAAGCTTTCTTT. It encodes CASSLNLGTEAFF.

The chain combines TRBV15 with TRBJ2-1; 7 nucleotides match TRBD2. With V trimmed by 5 bases and J by 4 bases, 8 bases remained unmatched. CDR3 length: 15 residues. Germline V CDR1 and CDR2: LNHNV, YYDKDF (reference sequence). The DNA for the CDR3 is TGTGCCACCAGCGGCGGGAGTCGCGGATACAATGAGCAGTTCTTC. Its protein is CATSGGSRGYNEQFF.

V usage is TRBV27 and J usage is TRBJ2-7, with TRBD2 as a possible D gene (5 bases). Trimming pared 6 bases from V and 7 bases from J, leaving 25 bases between. There are 16 residues in the CDR3. Germline V gives CDR1 MNHEY, CDR2 SMNVEV (reference sequence). DNA for the CDR3: TGTGCCAGCAGCGGCCCTCGGACTGCCTCCGGCCGGGAGCAGTACTTC. This sequence encodes CASSGPRTASGREQYF.

This chain joins TRBV7-8 and TRBJ2-2; possible D gene TRBD1, 5 bases. V lost 0 bases and J lost 11, with 13 bases in between. The CDR3 extends over 14 amino acids. Germline V CDR1 and CDR2: SGHVS, FQNEAQ. The CDR3 DNA reads as TGTGCCAGCAGCTTAGCGTTGGACAAGATTGAGCTGTTTTTT. It yields the protein CASSLALDKIELFF.

The chain employs TRBV7-9 and TRBJ1-6, with 9 positions matching TRBD1. Germline assignment: CDR1 SEHNR and CDR2 FQNEAQ (reference sequence). The trim removed 5 bases at V and 0 bases at J, leaving 5 bases unmatched. The CDR3 covers 17 residues. The DNA of the CDR3 is TGTGCCAGCAGCCACGGGACAGGGAGCTCCTATAATTCACCCCTCCACTTT. This encodes CASSHGTGSSYNSPLHF.

The V and J genes are TRBV28 and TRBJ1-2; TRBD1 is a possible D gene (5 bases). The CDR3 has 12 residues. Per germline, CDR1 MDHEN and CDR2 SYDVKM. The ends were cut back, 7 bases at V and 2 bases at J, with 8 bases in the middle. The CDR3 region has the DNA TGTGCCAGCAATGGGGGGAACTATGGCTACACCTTC. As protein: CASNGGNYGYTF.

The V and J genes are TRBV28 and TRBJ2-3; no reliable D call. Germline V gene lookup returns CDR1 MDHEN and CDR2 SYDVKM. The CDR3 is 15 amino acids. V was shortened by 10 bases and J by 0 bases, with 17 bases between the two germline ends. This CDR3 is CATHSRRPSTDTQYF. The CDR3 bases are TGTGCCACACACTCCAGGCGACCTAGCACAGATACGCAGTATTTT.

The V gene is TRBV30, the J gene TRBJ1-4, with TRBD1 identical over 9 bases. Germline lookup yields CDR1 GTSNPN and CDR2 SVGIG (reference sequence). V trimming: 4 bases; J trimming: 7 bases; junction bases outside the gene matches: 7. CDR3 size: 14 residues. This chain's CDR3 is CAWTTGGEGEKLFF. CDR3 nucleotides: TGTGCCTGGACTACAGGGGGCGAGGGTGAAAAACTGTTTTTT.

The chain links TRBV2 to TRBJ2-5; 11 positions agree with TRBD2. Trimming cost V 6 bases and J 3 bases; bases outside gene matches: 9. The CDR3 runs 16 residues. Germline assignment: CDR1 SNHLY and CDR2 FYNNEI. The CDR3 sequence: CASRDPRLAGKETQYF. DNA of the CDR3: TGTGCCAGCAGGGATCCTAGACTAGCGGGGAAAGAGACCCAGTACTTC.

This chain joins TRBV28 and TRBJ1-1; the D gene is possibly TRBD1 (6 bases). Germline V gene sequence: CDR1 MDHEN, CDR2 SYDVKM. The CDR3 consists of 13 residues. V lost 8 bases, J lost 7 bases, and 17 bases lay in between. The CDR3 DNA is TGTGCCAGCCGGGGGGGGGCAGTAGGTGAAGCTTTCTTT. Protein product: CASRGGAVGEAFF.

This chain links TRBV14 with TRBJ2-1; 13 nucleotides match TRBD2. CDR1 and CDR2 (germline): SGHDN, FVKESK. The CDR3 is 15 residues long. J lost 14 bases, V lost 3 bases, and 10 bases had no gene match. CDR3 nucleotides: TGTGCCAGCAGCCATCCGGGACTAGCGGGAAGTAGAGAGTTCTTC. Translated, it gives CASSHPGLAGSREFF.

V and J are TRBV28 and TRBJ1-4; D unresolved. V shed 2 bases and J shed 8 bases, with 6 bases lying between them. Germline lookup yields CDR1 MDHEN and CDR2 SYDVKM. This CDR3 region has 12 residues. DNA of the CDR3: TGTGCCAGCAGTTTAGGCCCCGAAAAACTGTTTTTT. Its protein product is CASSLGPEKLFF.